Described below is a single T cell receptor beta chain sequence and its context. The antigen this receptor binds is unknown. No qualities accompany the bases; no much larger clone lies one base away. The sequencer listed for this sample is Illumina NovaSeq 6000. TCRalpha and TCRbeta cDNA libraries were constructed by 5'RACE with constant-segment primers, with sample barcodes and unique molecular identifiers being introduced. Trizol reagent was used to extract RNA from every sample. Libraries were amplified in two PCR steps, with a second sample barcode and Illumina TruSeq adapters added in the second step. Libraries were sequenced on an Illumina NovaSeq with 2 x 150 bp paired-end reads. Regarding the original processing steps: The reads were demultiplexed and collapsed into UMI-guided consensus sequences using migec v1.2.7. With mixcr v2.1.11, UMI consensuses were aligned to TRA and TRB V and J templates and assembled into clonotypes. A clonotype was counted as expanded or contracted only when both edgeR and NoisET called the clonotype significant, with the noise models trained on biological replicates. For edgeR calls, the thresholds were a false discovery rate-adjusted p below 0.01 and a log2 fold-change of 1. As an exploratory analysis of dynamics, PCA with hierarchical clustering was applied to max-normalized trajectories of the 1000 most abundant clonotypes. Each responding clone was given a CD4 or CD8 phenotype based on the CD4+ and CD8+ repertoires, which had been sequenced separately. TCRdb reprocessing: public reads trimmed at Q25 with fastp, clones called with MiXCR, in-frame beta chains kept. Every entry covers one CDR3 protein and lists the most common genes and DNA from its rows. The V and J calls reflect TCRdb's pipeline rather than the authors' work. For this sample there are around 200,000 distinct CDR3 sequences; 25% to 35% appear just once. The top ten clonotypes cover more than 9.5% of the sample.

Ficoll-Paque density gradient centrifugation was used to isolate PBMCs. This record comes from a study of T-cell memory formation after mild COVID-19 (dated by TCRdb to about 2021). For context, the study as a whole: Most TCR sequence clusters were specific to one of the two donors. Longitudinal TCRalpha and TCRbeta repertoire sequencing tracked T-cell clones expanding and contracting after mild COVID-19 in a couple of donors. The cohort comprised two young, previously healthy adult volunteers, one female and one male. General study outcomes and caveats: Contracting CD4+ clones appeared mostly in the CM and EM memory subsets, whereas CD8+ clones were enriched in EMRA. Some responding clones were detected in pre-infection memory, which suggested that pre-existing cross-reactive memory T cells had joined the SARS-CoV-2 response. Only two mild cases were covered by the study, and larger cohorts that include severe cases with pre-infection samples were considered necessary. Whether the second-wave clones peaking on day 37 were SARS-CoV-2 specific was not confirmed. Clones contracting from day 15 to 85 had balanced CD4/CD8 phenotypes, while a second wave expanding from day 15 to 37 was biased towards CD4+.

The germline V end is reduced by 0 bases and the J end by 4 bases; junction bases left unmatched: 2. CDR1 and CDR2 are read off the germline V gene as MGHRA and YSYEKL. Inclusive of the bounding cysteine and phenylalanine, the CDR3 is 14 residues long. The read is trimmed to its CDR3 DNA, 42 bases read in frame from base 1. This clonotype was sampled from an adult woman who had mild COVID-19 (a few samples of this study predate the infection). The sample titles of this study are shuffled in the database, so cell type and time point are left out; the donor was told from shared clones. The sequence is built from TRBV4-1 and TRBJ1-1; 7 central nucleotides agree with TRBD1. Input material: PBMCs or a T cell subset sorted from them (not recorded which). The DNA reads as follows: TGCGCCAGCAGCCAAGACAGGGGGTTCACTGAAGCTTTCTTT. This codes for CASSQDRGFTEAFF.